Listed below are T cell receptor beta chains from one sample, sequenced in a study of T cell changes during pregnancy in multiple sclerosis. Here immunoSEQ multiplex PCR was the method, and the copy in TCRdb shows in-frame clones only, minus some. Among about 42,000 clones listed, nearly 90% were seen once. The input for sequencing was CD4+ T cells from peripheral blood mononuclear cells, taken after pregnancy. Receptors were obtained from a female donor with multiple sclerosis, enrolled in a pregnancy study. Each CDR3 is given with its conserved first and last residue. Each record gives: clone size, V gene, J gene, D gene, CDR3 DNA, CDR3 protein. D genes are given only for firm matches. Where a row states a size, it is once, few, many or the class of an expanded clone; other rows omit it.

abundance: -; v_gene: TRBV7-6; j_gene: TRBJ2-2; d_gene: -; CDR3nt: TGTGCCAGCATTCCCGCGAACACCGGGGAGCTGTTTTTT; CDR3aa: CASIPANTGELFF
abundance: -; v_gene: TRBV6-5; j_gene: TRBJ1-2; d_gene: -; CDR3nt: TGTGCCAGCAGTGTCACAACAGGAACCTATGGCTACACCTTC; CDR3aa: CASSVTTGTYGYTF
abundance: -; v_gene: TRBV2; j_gene: TRBJ2-1; d_gene: -; CDR3nt: TGTGCCAGCAGTGGGGTGGGGCTTCCCAATGAGCAGTTCTTC; CDR3aa: CASSGVGLPNEQFF
abundance: -; v_gene: TRBV28; j_gene: TRBJ1-5; d_gene: -; CDR3nt: TGTGCCAGCAGTTTTTGGCAGCGCAGCAATCAGCCCCAGCATTTT; CDR3aa: CASSFWQRSNQPQHF
abundance: -; v_gene: TRBV5-8; j_gene: TRBJ2-5; d_gene: TRBD1; CDR3nt: TGTGCCAGCAGCTTCCAGGGGGCGCGGGAGACCCAGTACTTC; CDR3aa: CASSFQGARETQYF
abundance: -; v_gene: TRBV25-1; j_gene: TRBJ2-5; d_gene: TRBD2; CDR3nt: TGTGCCAGCGGCCAGGGACGGGGGGGCCCAGGGGAGACCCAGTACTTC; CDR3aa: CASGQGRGGPGETQYF
abundance: -; v_gene: TRBV4-1; j_gene: TRBJ1-5; d_gene: TRBD1; CDR3nt: TGCGCCAGCAGCCAAGGCGACAGGGATGCTCAGCCCCAGCATTTT; CDR3aa: CASSQGDRDAQPQHF
abundance: once; v_gene: TRBV25-1; j_gene: TRBJ1-1; d_gene: TRBD1; CDR3nt: TGTGCCAGCACTGGACATCCGGGACAGGGGGCTTCGCACACTGAAGCTTTCTTT; CDR3aa: CASTGHPGQGASHTEAFF
abundance: -; v_gene: TRBV7-3; j_gene: TRBJ1-1; d_gene: TRBD1; CDR3nt: TGTGCCAGCAGCGTAACAGGGGGAGACACTGAAGCTTTCTTT; CDR3aa: CASSVTGGDTEAFF
abundance: -; v_gene: TRBV5-1; j_gene: TRBJ2-5; d_gene: -; CDR3nt: TGCGCCAGCAGGGACCAGGGGTTCCAAGAGACCCAGTACTTC; CDR3aa: CASRDQGFQETQYF
abundance: -; v_gene: TRBV5-1; j_gene: TRBJ1-1; d_gene: -; CDR3nt: TGCGCCAGCAGCCTGGACACGAACACTGAAGCTTTCTTT; CDR3aa: CASSLDTNTEAFF
abundance: -; v_gene: TRBV5-1; j_gene: TRBJ1-2; d_gene: TRBD1; CDR3nt: TGCGCCAGCAGCTTGGGACAGGGGAGGGACTATGGCTACACCTTC; CDR3aa: CASSLGQGRDYGYTF
abundance: -; v_gene: TRBV7-8; j_gene: TRBJ1-2; d_gene: TRBD1; CDR3nt: TGTGCCAGCAGTTTTCGAACAGGGGGGGCTGGCTACACCTTC; CDR3aa: CASSFRTGGAGYTF
abundance: -; v_gene: TRBV15; j_gene: TRBJ1-1; d_gene: -; CDR3nt: TGTGCCACCAGCAGAGATCTCGTGGGCCCTGAAGCTTTCTTT; CDR3aa: CATSRDLVGPEAFF
abundance: -; v_gene: TRBV18; j_gene: TRBJ1-3; d_gene: -; CDR3nt: TGTGCCAGCTCGATTAGGGGGAGCTCTGGAAACACCATATATTTT; CDR3aa: CASSIRGSSGNTIYF
abundance: -; v_gene: TRBV7-7; j_gene: TRBJ2-2; d_gene: -; CDR3nt: TGTGCTAGCAGCCTAGCTGGGGGGACCGGGGAGCTGTTTTTT; CDR3aa: CASSLAGGTGELFF
abundance: few; v_gene: TRBV11-2; j_gene: TRBJ2-1; d_gene: TRBD1; CDR3nt: TGTGCCAGCAGCTTAACTGGGGGACAGGGGAATAGAAAGCAGTTCTTC; CDR3aa: CASSLTGGQGNRKQFF
abundance: -; v_gene: TRBV5-1; j_gene: TRBJ2-2; d_gene: TRBD2; CDR3nt: TGCGCCAGCATCCGGACTAGCGGGGGAGGAGGCACCGGGGAGCTGTTTTTT; CDR3aa: CASIRTSGGGGTGELFF
abundance: -; v_gene: TRBV6-5; j_gene: TRBJ1-4; d_gene: -; CDR3nt: TGTGCCAGCAGTTACCAGGGGAGGGGTGAAAAACTGTTTTTT; CDR3aa: CASSYQGRGEKLFF
abundance: -; v_gene: TRBV28; j_gene: TRBJ1-6; d_gene: -; CDR3nt: TGTGCCAGCAGTTACTTTTCCTATAATTCACCCCTCCACTTT; CDR3aa: CASSYFSYNSPLHF
abundance: -; v_gene: TRBV28; j_gene: TRBJ2-3; d_gene: -; CDR3nt: TGTGCCAGCAGCTTCCTTGCAGATACGCAGTATTTT; CDR3aa: CASSFLADTQYF
abundance: -; v_gene: TRBV6-1; j_gene: TRBJ2-6; d_gene: -; CDR3nt: TGTGCCAGCACCGGACAGCCCTCTGGGGCCAACGTCCTGACTTTC; CDR3aa: CASTGQPSGANVLTF
abundance: -; v_gene: TRBV28; j_gene: TRBJ2-7; d_gene: -; CDR3nt: TGTGCCAGCAGTGACAGGTGGAGCTCCTACGAGCAGTACTTC; CDR3aa: CASSDRWSSYEQYF
abundance: -; v_gene: TRBV30; j_gene: TRBJ1-5; d_gene: -; CDR3nt: TGTGCCTGGAGCGAAAGAGGGACAAGCAATCAGCCCCAGCATTTT; CDR3aa: CAWSERGTSNQPQHF
abundance: once; v_gene: TRBV5-1; j_gene: TRBJ1-3; d_gene: -; CDR3nt: TGCGCCAGCAGCTTGGTTGGACAAGCCGGAAACACCATATATTTT; CDR3aa: CASSLVGQAGNTIYF
abundance: -; v_gene: TRBV5-6; j_gene: TRBJ2-2; d_gene: -; CDR3nt: TGTGCCAGCAGCCCGGACAAAACCGGGGAGCTGTTTTTT; CDR3aa: CASSPDKTGELFF
abundance: -; v_gene: TRBV18; j_gene: TRBJ1-1; d_gene: -; CDR3nt: TGTGCCAGCTCGAGTCTATCCGGGACACAAGATGAAGCTTTCTTT; CDR3aa: CASSSLSGTQDEAFF
abundance: once; v_gene: TRBV7-9; j_gene: TRBJ1-1; d_gene: -; CDR3nt: TGTGCCAGCAGCTTATGGGCAGGGGACACTGAAGCTTTCTTT; CDR3aa: CASSLWAGDTEAFF
abundance: -; v_gene: TRBV21-1; j_gene: TRBJ2-7; d_gene: -; CDR3nt: TGTGCCAGCAGCATAGGGGAGGTGAGGGAGCAGTACTTC; CDR3aa: CASSIGEVREQYF
abundance: once; v_gene: TRBV19; j_gene: TRBJ2-3; d_gene: -; CDR3nt: TGTGCCAGTAGTATTGGTATCGGGGATTGGGATACGCAGTATTTT; CDR3aa: CASSIGIGDWDTQYF